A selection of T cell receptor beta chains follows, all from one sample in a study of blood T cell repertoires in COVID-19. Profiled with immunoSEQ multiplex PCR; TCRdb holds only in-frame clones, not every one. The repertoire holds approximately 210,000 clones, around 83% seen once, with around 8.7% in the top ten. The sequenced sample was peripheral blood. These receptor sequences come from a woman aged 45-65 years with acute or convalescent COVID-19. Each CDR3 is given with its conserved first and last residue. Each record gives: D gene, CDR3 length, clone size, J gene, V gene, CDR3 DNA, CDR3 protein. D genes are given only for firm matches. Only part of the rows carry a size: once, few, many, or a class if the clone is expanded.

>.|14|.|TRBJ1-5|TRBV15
TGTGCCACCAGCAGAGATGGAGGGAATCAGCCCCAGCATTTT
CATSRDGGNQPQHF
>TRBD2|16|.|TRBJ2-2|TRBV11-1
TGTGCCAGCAGCCCGTGGGGGGGAATTAACACCGGGGAGCTGTTTTTT
CASSPWGGINTGELFF
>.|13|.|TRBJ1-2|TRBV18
TGTGCCAGCTCACCAGACAGGACATATGGCTACACCTTC
CASSPDRTYGYTF
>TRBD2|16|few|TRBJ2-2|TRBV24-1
TGTGCCACCAGTGATTTCGATCGGGGGGGGACCGGGGAGCTGTTTTTT
CATSDFDRGGTGELFF
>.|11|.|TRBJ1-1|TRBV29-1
TGCAGCGTTTCAGGTCCCCCAGGAGCTTTCTTT
CSVSGPPGAFF
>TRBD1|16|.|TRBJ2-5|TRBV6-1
TGTGCCAGCAGTGGGATGCTGACAGGGGAGGAAGAGACCCAGTACTTC
CASSGMLTGEEETQYF
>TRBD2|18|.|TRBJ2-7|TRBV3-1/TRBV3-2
TGTGCCAGCAGCCTGGCAACCGGGACTAGCGGGCAATCGGGCGAGCAGTACTTC
CASSLATGTSGQSGEQYF
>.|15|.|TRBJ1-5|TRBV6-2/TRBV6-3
TGTGCCAGCAGTTACTTGCAGGGAGGGCATCAGCCCCAGCATTTT
CASSYLQGGHQPQHF
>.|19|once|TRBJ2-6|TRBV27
TGTGCCAGCAGTTTCAGGTTGGCAGGGGGGAGCTCTGGGGCCAACGTCCTGACTTTC
CASSFRLAGGSSGANVLTF
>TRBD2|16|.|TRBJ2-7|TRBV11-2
TGTGCCAGCAGCTTCCACCATAGCGGGAGCTCCTACGAGCAGTACTTC
CASSFHHSGSSYEQYF
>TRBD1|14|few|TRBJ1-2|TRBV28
TGTGCCAGCAGAGCAACAGGGGGCGACTATGGCTACACCTTC
CASRATGGDYGYTF
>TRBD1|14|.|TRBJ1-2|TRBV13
TGTGCCAGCAGCTCCAGGGGGACTAACTATGGCTACACCTTC
CASSSRGTNYGYTF
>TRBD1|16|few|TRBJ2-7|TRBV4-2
TGTGCCAGCAGCCAAGCCGGGACAGATCTTTCCTACGAGCAGTACTTC
CASSQAGTDLSYEQYF
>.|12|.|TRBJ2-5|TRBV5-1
TGCGCCAGCAGGCTAACGCAAGAGACCCAGTACTTC
CASRLTQETQYF
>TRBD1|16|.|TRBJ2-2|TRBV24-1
TGTGCCACCAGTGATCTGGGACAGGGGACGACCGGGGAGCTGTTTTTT
CATSDLGQGTTGELFF
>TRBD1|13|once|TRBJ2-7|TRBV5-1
TGCGCCAGCAGCTTAGGGACAGGGGGCGAGCAGTACTTC
CASSLGTGGEQYF
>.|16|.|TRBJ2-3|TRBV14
TGTGCCAGCAGCCTCGCACTAGCTCCTAACACAGATACGCAGTATTTT
CASSLALAPNTDTQYF
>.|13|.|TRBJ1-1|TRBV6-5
TGTGCCAGTAGACAGATGGTGAACACTGAAGCTTTCTTT
CASRQMVNTEAFF
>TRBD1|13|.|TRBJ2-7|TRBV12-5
TGTGCTAGTGGTTTGGTCGGCAGGGGGAAGGAGTACTTC
CASGLVGRGKEYF
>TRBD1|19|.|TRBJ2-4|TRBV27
TGTGCCAGCAGCCCAGGGGGCAGGGTAAATCGTCTAGCCAAAAACATTCAGTACTTC
CASSPGGRVNRLAKNIQYF
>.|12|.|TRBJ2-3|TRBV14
TGTGCCAGCAGCCAACCAGGAGATACGCAGTATTTT
CASSQPGDTQYF
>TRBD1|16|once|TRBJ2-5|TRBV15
TGTGCCACCAGCAGAGGACGACAGGGTCGGGATGAGACCCAGTACTTC
CATSRGRQGRDETQYF
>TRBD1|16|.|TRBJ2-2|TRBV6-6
TGTGCCAGCAGTTACCGGGCAGGGGGAAGAACCGGGGAGCTGTTTTTT
CASSYRAGGRTGELFF
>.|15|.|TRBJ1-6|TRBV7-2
TGTGCCAGCAGCTGGGTAGGACAGTCTCGTTCACCCCTCCACTTT
CASSWVGQSRSPLHF
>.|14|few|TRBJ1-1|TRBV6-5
TGTGCCAGCAGTTCGGACTCAACGGGCACTGAAGCTTTCTTT
CASSSDSTGTEAFF
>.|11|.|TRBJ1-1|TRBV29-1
TGCAGCGTTGTCCGGAACACTGAAGCTTTCTTT
CSVVRNTEAFF
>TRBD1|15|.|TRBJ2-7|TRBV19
TGTGCCAGTAGTACCCCGGGACAGGAACCCTACGAGCAGTACTTC
CASSTPGQEPYEQYF
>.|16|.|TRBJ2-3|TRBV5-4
TGTGCCAGCAGCTTGGCCCCCGCGTCTAGCACAGATACGCAGTATTTT
CASSLAPASSTDTQYF
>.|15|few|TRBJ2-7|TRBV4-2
TGTGCCAGCAGCCAGAACTTGGCGGGCTCCTACGAGCAGTACTTC
CASSQNLAGSYEQYF
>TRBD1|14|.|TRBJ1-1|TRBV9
TGTGCCAGCAGCACAGGGGTTGGGAACACTGAAGCTTTCTTT
CASSTGVGNTEAFF
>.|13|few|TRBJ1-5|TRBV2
TGTGCCAGCAGCGACATGAGGGGGCAGCCCCAGCATTTT
CASSDMRGQPQHF
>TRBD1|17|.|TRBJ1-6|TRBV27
TGTGCCAGCAGTTTTTCCAGACAGGGAGAGAGGAATTCACCCCTCCACTTT
CASSFSRQGERNSPLHF
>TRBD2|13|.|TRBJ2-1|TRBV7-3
TGTGCCAGCAGCTTGGGACTAGCAGGTGAGCAGTTCTTC
CASSLGLAGEQFF
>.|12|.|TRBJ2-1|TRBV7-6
TGTGCCAGCAACGTTAGGGGGAGTGAGCAGTTCTTC
CASNVRGSEQFF
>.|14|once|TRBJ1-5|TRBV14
TGTGCCAGCAGCCAATCAGGGCAGAATCAGCCCCAGCATTTT
CASSQSGQNQPQHF
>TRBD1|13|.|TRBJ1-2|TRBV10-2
TGCGCCAGCAGCGGTGACAGGGGAGATGGCTACACCTTC
CASSGDRGDGYTF
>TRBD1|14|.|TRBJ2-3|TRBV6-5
TGTGCCAGCAGACGGGACAGGCAAACAGATACGCAGTATTTT
CASRRDRQTDTQYF
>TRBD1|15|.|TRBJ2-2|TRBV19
TGTGCCAGTAGTAGAGGGACAGTGGCCACCGGGGAGCTGTTTTTT
CASSRGTVATGELFF
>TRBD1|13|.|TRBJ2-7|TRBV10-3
TGTGCCATCAGCGGACAGGGGAGTAACGAGCAGTACTTC
CAISGQGSNEQYF
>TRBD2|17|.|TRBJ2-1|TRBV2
TGTGCCAGCAACGGACTAGCGGGCTCAAGCTCCTACAATGAGCAGTTCTTC
CASNGLAGSSSYNEQFF
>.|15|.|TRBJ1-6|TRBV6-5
TGTGCCAGCAGTCACGAGGAGGGGACGGGTTCACCCCTCCACTTT
CASSHEEGTGSPLHF
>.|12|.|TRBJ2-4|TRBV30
TGTGCCTGGTCCCGCAGCAAAAACATTCAGTACTTC
CAWSRSKNIQYF
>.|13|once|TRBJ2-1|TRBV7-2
TGTGCCAGCAGCTCCCAGAGGACTGGTGAGCAGTTCTTC
CASSSQRTGEQFF
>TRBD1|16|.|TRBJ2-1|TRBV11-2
TGTGCCAGCAGCTTAGCTCCAGGGGGCCCCTACAATGAGCAGTTCTTC
CASSLAPGGPYNEQFF
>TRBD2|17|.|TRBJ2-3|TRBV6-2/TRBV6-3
TGTGCCAGCAGTTATGTCTTGACTAGCTTAGACACAGATACGCAGTATTTT
CASSYVLTSLDTDTQYF
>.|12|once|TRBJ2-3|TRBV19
TGTGCCAGTAGGGGGCCAGCAGATACGCAGTATTTT
CASRGPADTQYF
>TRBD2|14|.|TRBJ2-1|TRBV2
TGTGCCAGCTCCGAACTAGCGGGAAAGAATGAGCAGTTCTTC
CASSELAGKNEQFF
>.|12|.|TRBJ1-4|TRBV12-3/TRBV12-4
TGTGCCAGCAGTTTACTTGCGGAAAAACTGTTTTTT
CASSLLAEKLFF
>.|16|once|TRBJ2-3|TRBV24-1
TGTGCCACCAGTGACCCCGAAGCCTACAGCACAGATACGCAGTATTTT
CATSDPEAYSTDTQYF
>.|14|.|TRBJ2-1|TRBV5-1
TGCGCCAGCAGCTTGGACCCCCAGAACAATGAGCAGTTCTTC
CASSLDPQNNEQFF
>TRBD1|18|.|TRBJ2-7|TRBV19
TGTGCCAGTAGTTCCGCCCCCCCCGGACAGGGGGCTTCCTACGAGCAGTACTTC
CASSSAPPGQGASYEQYF
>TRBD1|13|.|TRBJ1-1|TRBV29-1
TGCAGCGTTCAACAGGGGGGTAACACTGAAGCTTTCTTT
CSVQQGGNTEAFF
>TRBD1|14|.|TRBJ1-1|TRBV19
TGTGCCAGTAGTTGGGACAGCATGAACACTGAAGCTTTCTTT
CASSWDSMNTEAFF
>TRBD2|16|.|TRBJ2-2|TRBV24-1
TGTGCCACCAGTGATCCTAGCGGGGTGAACACCGGGGAGCTGTTTTTT
CATSDPSGVNTGELFF
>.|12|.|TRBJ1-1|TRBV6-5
TGTGCCAGCAATGGGCGGGACACTGAAGCTTTCTTT
CASNGRDTEAFF
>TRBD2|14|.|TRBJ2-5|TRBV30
TGTGCCTGGAACGGCGGGAGGGCCGGGGAGACCCAGTACTTC
CAWNGGRAGETQYF
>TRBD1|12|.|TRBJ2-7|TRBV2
TGTGCCAGCAGTGAAAACAGGGGTGAGGGGTACTTC
CASSENRGEGYF
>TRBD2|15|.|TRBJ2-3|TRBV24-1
TGTGCCACCAGTGATATTAGCGGGAGCTCAGATACGCAGTATTTT
CATSDISGSSDTQYF
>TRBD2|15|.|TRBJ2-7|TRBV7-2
TGTGCCAGCAGCTTCGGGACTAGCAACGCCTACGAGCAGTACTTC
CASSFGTSNAYEQYF